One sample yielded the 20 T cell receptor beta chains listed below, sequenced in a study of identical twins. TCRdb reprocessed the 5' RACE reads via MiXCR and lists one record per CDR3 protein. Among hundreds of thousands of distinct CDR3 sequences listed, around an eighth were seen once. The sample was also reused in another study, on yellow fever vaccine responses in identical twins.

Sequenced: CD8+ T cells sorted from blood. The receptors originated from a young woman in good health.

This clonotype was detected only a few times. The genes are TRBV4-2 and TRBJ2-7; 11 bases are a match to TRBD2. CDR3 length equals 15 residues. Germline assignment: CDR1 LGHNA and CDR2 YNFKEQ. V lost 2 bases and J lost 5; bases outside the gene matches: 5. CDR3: CASSQTLAGVDEQYF. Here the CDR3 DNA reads TGTGCCAGCAGCCAAACACTAGCGGGAGTCGACGAGCAGTACTTC.

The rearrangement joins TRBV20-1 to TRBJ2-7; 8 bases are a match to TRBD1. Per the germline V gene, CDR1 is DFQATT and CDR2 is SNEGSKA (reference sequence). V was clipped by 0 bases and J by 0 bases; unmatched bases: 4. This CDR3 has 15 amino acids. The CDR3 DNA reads TGCAGTGCTAGAGATCGGGACAGGTCCTCCTACGAGCAGTACGTC. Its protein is CSARDRDRSSYEQYV.

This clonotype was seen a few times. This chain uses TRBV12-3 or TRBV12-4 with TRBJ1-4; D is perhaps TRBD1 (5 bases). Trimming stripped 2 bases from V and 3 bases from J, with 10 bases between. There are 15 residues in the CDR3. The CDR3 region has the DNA TGTGCCAGCAGTTTATTTCGAGGGGCTAATGAAAAACTGTTTTTT. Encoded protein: CASSLFRGANEKLFF.

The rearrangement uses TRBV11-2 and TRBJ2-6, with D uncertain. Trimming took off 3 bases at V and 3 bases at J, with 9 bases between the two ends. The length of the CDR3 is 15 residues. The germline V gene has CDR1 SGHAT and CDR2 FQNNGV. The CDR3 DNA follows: TGTGCCAGCAGCTTTGAATCTGGTGGGGCCAACGTCCTGACTTTC. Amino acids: CASSFESGGANVLTF.

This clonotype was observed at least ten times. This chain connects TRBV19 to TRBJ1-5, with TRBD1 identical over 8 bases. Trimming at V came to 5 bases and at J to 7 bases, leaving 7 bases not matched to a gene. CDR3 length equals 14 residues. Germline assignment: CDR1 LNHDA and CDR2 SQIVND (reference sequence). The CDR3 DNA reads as TGTGCCAGTAGTGAGACAGGGGAAATCCAGCCCCAGCATTTT. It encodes CASSETGEIQPQHF.

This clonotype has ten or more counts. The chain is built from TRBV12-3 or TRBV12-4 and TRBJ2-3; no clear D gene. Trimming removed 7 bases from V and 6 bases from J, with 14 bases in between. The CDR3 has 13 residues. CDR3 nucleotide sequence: TGTGCCAGCACGATTGGTCTTTGGGATACGCAGTATTTT. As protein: CASTIGLWDTQYF.

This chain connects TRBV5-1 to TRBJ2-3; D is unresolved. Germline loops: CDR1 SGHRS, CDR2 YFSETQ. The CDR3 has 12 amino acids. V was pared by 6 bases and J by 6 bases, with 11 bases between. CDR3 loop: CASTSETDTQYF. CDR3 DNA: TGCGCCAGCACCTCGGAAACGGATACGCAGTATTTT.

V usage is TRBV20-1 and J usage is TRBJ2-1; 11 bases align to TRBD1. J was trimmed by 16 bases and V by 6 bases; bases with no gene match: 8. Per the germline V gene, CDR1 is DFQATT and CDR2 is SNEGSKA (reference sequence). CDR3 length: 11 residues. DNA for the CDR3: TGCAGTGCCAAAGGGGACAGGGGGGTTTTCTTC. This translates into CSAKGDRGVFF.

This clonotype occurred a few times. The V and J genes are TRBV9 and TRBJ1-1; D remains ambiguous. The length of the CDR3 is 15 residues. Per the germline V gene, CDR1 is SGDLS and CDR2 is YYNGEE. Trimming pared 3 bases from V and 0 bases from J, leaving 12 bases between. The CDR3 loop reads CASSAFNPMNTEAFF. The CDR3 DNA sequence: TGTGCCAGCAGCGCCTTCAATCCTATGAACACTGAAGCTTTCTTT. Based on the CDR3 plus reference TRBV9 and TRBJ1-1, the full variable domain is DSGVTQTPKHLITATGQRVTLRCSPRSGDLSVYWYQQSLDQGLQFLIQYYNGEERAKGNILERFSAQQFPDLHSELNLSSLELGDSALYFCASSAFNPMNTEAFFGQGTRLTVV.

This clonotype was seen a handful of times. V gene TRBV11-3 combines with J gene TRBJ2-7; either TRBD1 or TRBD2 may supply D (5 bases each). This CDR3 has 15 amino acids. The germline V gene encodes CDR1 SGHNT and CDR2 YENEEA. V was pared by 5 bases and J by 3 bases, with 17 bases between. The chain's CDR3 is CASSPPRDQYYEQYV. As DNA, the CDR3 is TGTGCCAGCAGCCCCCCCCGGGACCAGTACTACGAGCAGTACGTC.

CDR3 nucleotide sequence: TGTGCCAGTAGTATGTCGACTAGCGGTGATGAGCAGTTCTTC. Its translation: CASSMSTSGDEQFF. The genes are TRBV19 and TRBJ2-1; 9 bases fit TRBD2. This CDR3 spans 14 amino acids. V trimming: 3 bases; J trimming: 8 bases; junction bases outside the gene matches: 5. Germline values: CDR1 LNHDA, CDR2 SQIVND (reference sequence).

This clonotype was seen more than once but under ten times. The CDR3 protein is CASSLGRGANEQFF. The CDR3 DNA sequence: TGTGCCAGCAGCTTAGGGCGGGGGGCTAATGAGCAGTTCTTC. The rearrangement links TRBV7-9 to TRBJ2-1; 8 bases agree with TRBD2. Germline loops: CDR1 SEHNR, CDR2 FQNEAQ (reference sequence). This CDR3 is built from 14 residues. Trimming at V came to 1 base and at J to 7 bases, leaving 3 bases not matched to a gene.

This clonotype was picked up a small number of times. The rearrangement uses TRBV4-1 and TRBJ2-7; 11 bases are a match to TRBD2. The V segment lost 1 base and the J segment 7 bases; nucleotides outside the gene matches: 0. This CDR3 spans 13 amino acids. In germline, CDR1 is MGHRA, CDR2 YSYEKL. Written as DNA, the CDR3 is TGCGCCAGCAGCCAAGGACTAGCGGGAGAGCAGTACTTC. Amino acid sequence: CASSQGLAGEQYF.

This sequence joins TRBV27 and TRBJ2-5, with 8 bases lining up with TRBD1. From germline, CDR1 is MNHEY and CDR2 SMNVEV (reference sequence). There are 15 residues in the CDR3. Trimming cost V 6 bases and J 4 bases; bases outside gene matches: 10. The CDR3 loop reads CASSPTAGGVETQYF. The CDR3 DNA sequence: TGTGCCAGCAGCCCAACCGCAGGGGGCGTAGAGACCCAGTACTTC.

The CDR3 DNA reads as TGCAGTGCCGGTCAAAAGGGAAGCGGCCTACAAGAGACCCAGTACTTC. Protein: CSAGQKGSGLQETQYF. The chain links TRBV20-1 to TRBJ2-5; perhaps TRBD2 as D (5 bases). CDR1 and CDR2 from the germline V gene are DFQATT and SNEGSKA (reference sequence). Trimming stripped 6 bases from V and 2 bases from J, with 22 bases between. The CDR3 loop spans 16 amino acids.

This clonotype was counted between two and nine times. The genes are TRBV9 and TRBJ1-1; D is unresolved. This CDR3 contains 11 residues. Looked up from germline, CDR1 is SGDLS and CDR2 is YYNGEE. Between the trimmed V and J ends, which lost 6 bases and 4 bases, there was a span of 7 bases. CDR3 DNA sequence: TGTGCCAGCACGGCGGCCACTGAAGCTTTCTTT. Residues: CASTAATEAFF.

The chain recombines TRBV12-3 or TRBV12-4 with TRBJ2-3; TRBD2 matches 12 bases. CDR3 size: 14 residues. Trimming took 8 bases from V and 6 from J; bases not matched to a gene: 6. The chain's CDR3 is CASDTSGGWDTQYF. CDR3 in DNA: TGTGCCAGCGACACTAGCGGGGGGTGGGATACGCAGTATTTT.

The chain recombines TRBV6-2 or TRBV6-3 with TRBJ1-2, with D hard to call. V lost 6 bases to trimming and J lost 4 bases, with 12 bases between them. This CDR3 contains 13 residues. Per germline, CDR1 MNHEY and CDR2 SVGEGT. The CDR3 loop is CASSRTEPYGYTF. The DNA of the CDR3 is TGTGCCAGCAGCCGGACCGAGCCCTATGGCTACACCTTC.

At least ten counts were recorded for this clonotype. The DNA for the CDR3 is TGCGCCAGCAGCTTGGGGGCAGGTCGTGAGCAGTACGTC. Translated: CASSLGAGREQYV. The V call is TRBV5-1, the J call TRBJ2-7; D not resolved. From germline, CDR1 is SGHRS and CDR2 YFSETQ. Between the trimmed V and J ends, which lost 0 bases and 7 bases, there was a span of 11 bases. The CDR3 spans 13 residues.

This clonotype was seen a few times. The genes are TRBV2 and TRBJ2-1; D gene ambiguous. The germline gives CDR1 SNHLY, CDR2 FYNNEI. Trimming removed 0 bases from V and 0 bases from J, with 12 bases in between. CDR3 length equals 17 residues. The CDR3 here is CASSEALIPSSYNEQFF. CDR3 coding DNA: TGTGCCAGCAGTGAAGCCCTAATTCCGAGCTCCTACAATGAGCAGTTCTTC. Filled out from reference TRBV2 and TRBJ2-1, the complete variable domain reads EPEVTQTPSHQVTQMGQEVILRCVPISNHLYFYWYRQILGQKVEFLVSFYNNEISEKSEIFDDQFSVERPDGSNFTLKIRSTKLEDSAMYFCASSEALIPSSYNEQFFGPGTRLTVL.